Shown below are 6 T cell receptor beta chains from a single sample sequenced in a study of early T cells in non-severe SARS-CoV-2 infection. MiXCR, run by TCRdb on the 5' RACE reads, gives a single entry per CDR3 protein. The sample has 60,000 to 70,000 distinct CDR3 sequences; over 4.5% are singletons. The sequencing input was whole blood. These receptors were taken from an adult who was a healthcare worker with PCR-confirmed SARS-CoV-2 infection or an uninfected control (not recorded which).

This clonotype was detected many times. The chain uses TRBV15 and TRBJ1-1; D is unresolved. V was trimmed by 5 bases and J by 7 bases, leaving 14 bases between them. Germline assignment: CDR1 LNHNV and CDR2 YYDKDF (reference sequence). The CDR3 loop spans 13 amino acids. CDR3 nucleotide sequence: TGTGCCACCAGCGGAAACACCCTGGTTGAAGCTTTCTTT. This encodes CATSGNTLVEAFF.

This clonotype was picked up one time. The chain carries TRBV30 and TRBJ2-7, with a tentative D call TRBD2 (6 bases). The length of the CDR3 is 12 residues. Germline lookup yields CDR1 GTSNPN and CDR2 SVGIG (reference sequence). The germline V and J ends were trimmed by 0 bases and 5 bases, with 8 bases remaining between them. The CDR3 region is CAWSVGGDEQYF. CDR3 in DNA: TGTGCCTGGAGTGTGGGGGGTGACGAGCAGTACTTC. The full variable domain, its missing parts supplied by reference TRBV30 and TRBJ2-7, is SQTIHQWPATLVQPVGSPLSLECTVEGTSNPNLYWYRQAAGRGLQLLFYSVGIGQISSEVPQNLSASRPQDRQFILSSKKLLLSDSGFYLCAWSVGGDEQYFGPGTRLTVT.

This clonotype was recorded many times. This chain uses TRBV7-6 with TRBJ2-5; D is undetermined. Trimming took 5 bases from V and 12 from J, leaving 16 bases between them. This CDR3 has 12 residues. Germline V gene sequence: CDR1 SGHVS, CDR2 FNYEAQ. CDR3 coding DNA: TGTGCCAGCAGCCCGCCCTACGAGACGAAGTACTTC. Translating it yields CASSPPYETKYF.

The sample holds a few counts of this clonotype. The V gene is TRBV5-5, the J gene TRBJ1-5, with TRBD1 as a possible D gene (6 bases). CDR3 length equals 14 residues. The germline V gene encodes CDR1 SGHKS and CDR2 YYEKEE (reference sequence). Trimming took 5 bases from V and 3 from J, leaving 12 bases between them. CDR3 loop: CASRQGQFNQPQHF. The CDR3 DNA reads TGTGCCAGCAGACAAGGACAGTTCAATCAGCCCCAGCATTTT.

The chain links TRBV19 to TRBJ2-3; the match to TRBD1 covers 7 bases. CDR3 size: 16 residues. The V gene end was trimmed by 10 bases and the J gene end by 1 base; junction bases not matched to a gene: 14. Germline V gene lookup returns CDR1 LNHDA and CDR2 SQIVND (reference sequence). As DNA, the CDR3 is TGTGCCACGACTTCCGGTAGGGGGCCTGGCACAGATACGCAGTATTTT. It yields the protein CATTSGRGPGTDTQYF.

In its sample, this clonotype was seen many times. The genes are TRBV5-6 and TRBJ2-1; D tentatively reads TRBD1 or TRBD2 (5 bases each). This CDR3 region has 14 residues. Trimming pared 0 bases from V and 6 bases from J, leaving 10 bases between. Germline V gene sequence: CDR1 SGHDT, CDR2 YYEEEE. The CDR3 sequence: CASSLAGAINEQFF. In nucleotides, the CDR3 is TGTGCCAGCAGCTTGGCCGGGGCCATCAATGAGCAGTTCTTC. Full variable domain (remainder filled in from reference TRBV5-6 and TRBJ2-1): DAGVTQSPTHLIKTRGQQVTLRCSPKSGHDTVSWYQQALGQGPQFIFQYYEEEERQRGNFPDRFSGHQFPNYSSELNVNALLLGDSALYLCASSLAGAINEQFFGPGTRLTVL.